This paragraph reports one T cell receptor beta chain. Its antigen is unidentified. The record originates from a study of cytomegalovirus exposure and HLA in healthy donors. Points from the study as a whole: The study assumed roughly uniform donor sequencing depth for presence/absence analyses. Altogether, about 160 TCR beta chains were recorded as cytomegalovirus-associated. In most subjects, TCR beta sequences reportedly gave accurate predictions of HLA-A and HLA-B alleles.

The PCR contained 60 Vbeta and 13 Jbeta primers. Libraries were prepared by immunoSEQ multiplex PCR; TCRdb keeps only in-frame clonotypes and omits some of them. The sample yields roughly 150,000 clones, roughly 84% seen once. The germline CDR1 and CDR2 sequences are LNHNV and YYDKDF (reference sequence). J gave up 1 base and V 0 bases, and 6 bases lay outside the gene matches. This CDR3 comprises 17 residues. While unrecorded immune exposures were likely, the donors were nominally healthy when sampled. The sample comprised PBMCs. V and J are TRBV15 and TRBJ2-5; 9 positions agree with TRBD2. The clonotype was recovered from a young man in good health and CMV-seronegative. CDR3 sequence: CATSRERGAGGQETQYF. CDR3 in DNA: TGTGCCACCAGCAGAGAGCGGGGAGCGGGGGGCCAAGAGACCCAGTACTTC.